These 5 T cell receptor beta chains were sequenced from one sample in a study of shared clonotypes between healthy human individuals. Libraries were prepared by immunoSEQ multiplex PCR; TCRdb keeps only in-frame clonotypes and omits some of them. The sample yields some 2,500,000 clones, just under 95% seen once. What was sequenced was naive CD4+ T cells from PBMCs. Regarding subset: CD45RA+ positively selected. The source is a man between 18 and 35 years old in good health. Some clones in this sample may be carry-over from other donors' samples.

The genes are TRBV28 and TRBJ2-1; no clear D. Germline V lookup: CDR1 MDHEN, CDR2 SYDVKM. Trimming took 5 bases from V and 6 from J, leaving 11 bases between them. The CDR3 extends over 13 amino acids. CDR3: CASSAGRSNEQFF. CDR3 in DNA: TGTGCCAGCAGTGCAGGCCGAAGCAATGAGCAGTTCTTC.

The chain recombines TRBV11-2 with TRBJ2-7; 10 nucleotides align to TRBD2. Germline V CDR1 and CDR2: SGHAT, FQNNGV. The CDR3 is 17 amino acids. The V and J ends lost 2 bases and 0 bases, in that order; junction bases with no gene match: 7. The CDR3: CASSLRGGTSASYEQYF. CDR3 nucleotides: TGTGCCAGCAGCTTACGGGGTGGGACTAGCGCCTCCTACGAGCAGTACTTC.

V and J are TRBV18 and TRBJ2-7; D possibly corresponds to TRBD1 (5 bases). CDR1 KGHSH and CDR2 LQKENI come from the germline V gene. V was pared by 3 bases and J by 5 bases, with 17 bases between. CDR3 length: 15 residues. The CDR3 sequence is CASSPGPTVGDEQYF. For the CDR3, the DNA is TGTGCCAGCTCACCGGGGCCAACTGTAGGGGACGAGCAGTACTTC.

The V and J genes are TRBV5-4 and TRBJ2-3, with D possibly TRBD1 on 6 matching bases. Trimming removed 3 bases from V and 3 bases from J, with 11 bases in between. CDR1 is SGHNT and CDR2 is YYREEE in the germline V gene (reference sequence). This CDR3 contains 14 residues. The CDR3 reads CASSSRGETDTQYF. CDR3 DNA sequence: TGTGCCAGCAGCTCCAGGGGAGAAACAGATACGCAGTATTTT.

The V call is TRBV15, the J call TRBJ1-1, with no clear D. CDR1 and CDR2 (germline): LNHNV, YYDKDF (reference sequence). V gave up 0 bases and J gave up 1 base, with 6 bases separating them. CDR3 length equals 14 residues. In nucleotides, the CDR3 is TGTGCCACCAGCAGAGATCCCCAGAACACTGAAGCTTTCTTT. Translated, it gives CATSRDPQNTEAFF. Based on the CDR3 plus reference TRBV15 and TRBJ1-1, the full variable domain is DAMVIQNPRYQVTQFGKPVTLSCSQTLNHNVMYWYQQKSSQAPKLLFHYYDKDFNNEADTPDNFQSRRPNTSFCFLDIRSPGLGDTAMYLCATSRDPQNTEAFFGQGTRLTVV.